This T cell receptor beta chain was sequenced in a study of spatial heterogeneity in lung cancer. As for the study in general: Sequencing consistently turned up more beta-chain sequences than alpha-chain sequences. Study results and limitations: How many expanded intratumoral alpha and beta TCRs were present tracked the tumor mutation count, which was a count of nonsynonymous mutations.

Germline V gene lookup returns CDR1 KGHSH and CDR2 LQKENI. The V and J ends lost 6 bases and 6 bases respectively, with 19 bases between them. CDR3 length equals 15 residues. As regards this clonotype: Its matching antigen is unknown. Being off target in a library aimed at alpha chains, this beta chain has a size of little meaning.

TCRdb re-derived calls from the 5' RACE reads in MiXCR, one entry per CDR3 protein. The data show roughly 18,000 distinct CDR3 sequences, approximately 9.7% seen once. Time point denoted: sample taken at primary tumor resection. Samples were donated by 72 untreated early-stage non-small cell lung cancer patients. The study sequenced unsorted whole RNA from tumor, nontumor lung or frozen PBMC. This sequence joins TRBV18 and TRBJ2-3; TRBD2 is a possible D gene (5 bases). Sequencing used lung tumor tissue, obtained at surgery. The receptor was derived from a female donor with early-stage non-small cell lung cancer. CDR3: CASSDRAQSGDTQYF. DNA for the CDR3: TGTGCCAGCTCCGACCGGGCCCAATCGGGGGATACGCAGTATTTT. Using reference TRBV18 and TRBJ2-3 for the parts outside the CDR3, the full variable domain is NAGVMQNPRHLVRRRGQEARLRCSPMKGHSHVYWYRQLPEEGLKFMVYLQKENIIDESGMPKERFSAEFPKEGPSILRIQQVVRGDSAAYFCASSDRAQSGDTQYFGPGTRLTVL.